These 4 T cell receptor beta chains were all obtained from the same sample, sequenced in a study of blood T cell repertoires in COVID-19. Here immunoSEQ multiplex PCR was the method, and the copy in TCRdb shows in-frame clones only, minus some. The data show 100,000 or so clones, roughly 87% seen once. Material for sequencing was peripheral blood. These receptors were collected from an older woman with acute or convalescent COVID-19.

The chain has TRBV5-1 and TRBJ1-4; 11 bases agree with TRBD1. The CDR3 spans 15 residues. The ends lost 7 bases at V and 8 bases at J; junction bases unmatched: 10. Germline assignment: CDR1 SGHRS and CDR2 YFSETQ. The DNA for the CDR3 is TGCGCCAGCGGACCCGGACAGGGGGCAGGGGAAAAACTGTTTTTT. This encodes CASGPGQGAGEKLFF.

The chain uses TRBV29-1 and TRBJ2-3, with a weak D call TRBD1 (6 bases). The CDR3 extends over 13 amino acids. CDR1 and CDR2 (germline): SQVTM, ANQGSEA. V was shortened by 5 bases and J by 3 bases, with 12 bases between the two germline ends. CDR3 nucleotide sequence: TGCAGCGTTTCTGGGGGCGGGACAGATACGCAGTATTTT. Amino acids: CSVSGGGTDTQYF.

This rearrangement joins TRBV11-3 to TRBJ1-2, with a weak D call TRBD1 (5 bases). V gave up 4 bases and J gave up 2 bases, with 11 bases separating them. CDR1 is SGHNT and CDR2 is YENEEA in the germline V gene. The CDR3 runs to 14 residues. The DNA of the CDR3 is TGTGCCAGCAGCTCCCAGGGAGGAAACTATGGCTACACCTTC. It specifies CASSSQGGNYGYTF.

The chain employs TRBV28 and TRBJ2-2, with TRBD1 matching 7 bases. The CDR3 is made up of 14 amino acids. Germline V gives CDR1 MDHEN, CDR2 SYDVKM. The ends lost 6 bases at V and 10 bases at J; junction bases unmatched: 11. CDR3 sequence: CASSLDRVREELFF. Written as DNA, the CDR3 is TGTGCCAGCAGCCTAGACAGGGTACGTGAGGAGCTGTTTTTT. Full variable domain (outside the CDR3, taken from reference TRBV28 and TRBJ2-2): DVKVTQSSRYLVKRTGEKVFLECVQDMDHENMFWYRQDPGLGLRLIYFSYDVKMKEKGDIPEGYSVSREKKERFSLILESASTNQTSMYLCASSLDRVREELFFGEGSRLTVL.